This TCR beta chain is drawn from a study of T cell responses to AZD1222 COVID-19 vaccine (dated by TCRdb to the early 2020s). General notes on the study: A total of 233 trial participants underwent TCR sequencing, of whom about 210 received two doses of AZD1222 and about 25 received two doses of the MenACWY control vaccine. Trial participants were enrolled by age into 18-55, 56-69 and 70-plus year subgroups, with 148, 28 and 57 TCR-sequenced participants respectively. Results the study describes overall, beyond this receptor: Participants were mostly white British, with more females than males. The authors suggested clonal diversity may have been underestimated. Because no day 14 peak-response samples were available, repertoires were characterized only after the peak T cell response. The whole spike protein was spanned by vaccine-associated CD4 TCRs, and dominant responses were seen in regions 160-218 and 743-854. In the small 56-69-year group, the increase in depth fell short of significance, most likely because of low power. After two AZD1222 doses, both the breadth and the depth of spike-specific TCRs were significantly higher than at day 0 and than in MenACWY recipients. Conclusions about previously exposed vaccinees are limited because only six or seven AZD1222 recipients were SARS-CoV-2 seropositive at baseline. Reportedly, almost half of the unique spike-specific TCRs recognized epitopes lying outside the regions that are mutated in the B.1.351 and B.1.1.7 variants.

Read against the paper, the sample's time point label means: about 28 days (+/-7) after the second vaccine dose. Because spike-specific TCR depth and breadth did not differ between the two schedules, AZD1222 recipients who got a second dose at roughly 4 weeks were pooled with those who got a second dose at roughly 12 weeks. The vaccinee samples were drawn from two UK trials, COV001 and COV002, one of which was a single-blind randomized controlled phase 2/3 trial testing AZD1222 (ChAdOx1 nCoV-19) in healthy adults. Trial participant PBMC samples were collected at day 0 and day 28 after the second dose for TCRbeta chain sequencing. The CDR3 regions of human TCRbeta chains were analyzed by immunosequencing. The authors' analysis ran thus. TCRs in the repertoires were compared against a reference library of SARS-CoV-2-specific TCRs that had been generated with the MIRA antigen-specificity platform. Breadth was defined as the fraction of unique TCRs that were SARS-CoV-2-associated, and depth was defined as the fraction of total T cells that were SARS-CoV-2-associated. Each spike-specific TCR was assigned to its reactive spike region and to a CD4 or CD8 class using the MIRA data. Log10-transformed breadth and depth values were compared by one-way ANOVA with Sidak's multiple comparisons tests. What TCRdb holds here is the immuneACCESS table cut down to in-frame rearrangements. Part of the clones is not present; checked against another copy, under half of the missing clones reflect an unresolved V gene, and the others are unexplained. For V, J and clone size, that table is used; D and trimming come from the DNA. The sample records approximately 52,000 clones, roughly 87% of which are singletons. Approximately 2.4% of the sample is taken by the ten largest.

This clone was found a few times. Its antigen is unknown. Base quality data are lacking; no much larger clone is found one base away. The germline V gene specifies SGDLS as CDR1 and YYNGEE as CDR2. V gives up 2 bases and J gives up 1 base, and the segment between their germline ends measures 12 bases. Spanning cysteine to phenylalanine, the CDR3 consists of 15 amino acids. Only CDR3 DNA remains: 45 bases, in frame from the first base. The TCR originated in an adult who received the AZD1222 COVID-19 vaccine. The sample in question was peripheral blood, obtained 28 days after the second AZD1222 dose. The V and J genes are TRBV9 and TRBJ2-5; no D segment can be confidently identified. The nucleotide sequence reads as follows: TGTGCCAGCAGCGTGGCGGATGCACCCCAAGAGACCCAGTACTTC. Translation gives CASSVADAPQETQYF.